Presented here are 7 T cell receptor beta chains from one specimen sequenced in a study of vaccination effects on CD4 cells after COVID-19. Antigen-specific CD4+ T cells were expanded with viral peptide pools in the ViraFEST assay before sequencing. CD4+ T cell isolation took place after less than 13 days of culture. From March to December 2020, the person had a SARS-CoV-2 infection that was confirmed by PCR. The cohort was immunized with two doses of either the BNT162b2 or mRNA-1273 vaccine. No antigen has been assigned to these receptors. The data were produced by immunoSEQ multiplex PCR, yet TCRdb's version contains in-frame clones alone and is incomplete. In the table there are 17,000 or so clones, nearly 75% of which are singletons. Sequencing was performed on CD4+ T cells from PBMCs cultured with SARS-CoV-2 spike peptides, taken after COVID-19 vaccination. The receptors stem from a human donor who had a prior SARS-CoV-2 infection.

Here the CDR3 DNA reads TGTGCCAGCAGCCCCCCGGGGAGCGGGAGTCTCAATGAGCAGTTCTTC. Its translation is CASSPPGSGSLNEQFF. This chain connects TRBV7-3 to TRBJ2-1; 8 bases agree with TRBD2. The V gene end was trimmed by 5 bases and the J gene end by 6 bases; junction bases not matched to a gene: 12. Germline CDR1 and CDR2: SGHTA and FQGTGA. The CDR3 has 16 amino acids.

This clone occurred a few times. The chain combines TRBV5-1 with TRBJ2-3, with 10 positions matching TRBD2. V lost 0 bases and J lost 1; bases outside the gene matches: 2. Per germline, CDR1 SGHRS and CDR2 YFSETQ. The CDR3 is 16 residues long. CDR3 in amino acids: CASSLEGTSGTDTQYF. For the CDR3, the DNA is TGCGCCAGCAGCTTGGAAGGGACTAGCGGCACAGATACGCAGTATTTT.

This chain connects TRBV7-9 to TRBJ2-3; the D is unclear. The CDR3 covers 11 residues. Germline CDR1 is SEHNR and CDR2 is FQNEAQ (reference sequence). V lost 1 base to trimming and J lost 14 bases, with 10 bases between them. The CDR3 bases are TGTGCCAGCAGCTTAGGCGAGGTAGGGTATTTT. Translated: CASSLGEVGYF. Full variable domain (rest looked up from reference TRBV7-9 and TRBJ2-3): DTGVSQNPRHKITKRGQNVTFRCDPISEHNRLYWYRQTLGQGPEFLTYFQNEAQLEKSRLLSDRFSAERPKGSFSTLEIQRTEQGDSAMYLCASSLGEVGYFGPGTRLTVL.

This chain joins TRBV11-2 and TRBJ1-1; D gene unclear. This CDR3 spans 13 amino acids. CDR1 is SGHAT and CDR2 is FQNNGV in the germline V gene. V shed 1 base and J shed 6 bases, with 9 bases lying between them. The CDR3 DNA reads TGTGCCAGCAGCTTAGCTGGCGCCGCTGAAGCTTTCTTT. Translated, it gives CASSLAGAAEAFF.

This chain connects TRBV24-1 to TRBJ1-5, with 10 bases aligning to TRBD1. The CDR3 totals 15 residues. V shed 3 bases, J shed 5 bases, and the junction held 3 bases outside the gene matches. Germline values: CDR1 KGHDR, CDR2 SFDVKD. In DNA, the CDR3 is TGTGCCACCAGTGATGCGGACAGGGGGGATCAGCCCCAGCATTTT. Amino acids: CATSDADRGDQPQHF.

This rearrangement joins TRBV6-5 to TRBJ2-3; D is undetermined. V shed 0 bases and J shed 2 bases, with 9 bases lying between them. The CDR3 loop spans 15 amino acids. Germline values: CDR1 MNHEY, CDR2 SVGAGI. The CDR3 nucleotides are TGTGCCAGCAGTTACTCACGGCAGGTCACAGATACGCAGTATTTT. Translated: CASSYSRQVTDTQYF.

A few counts support this clone. The chain has TRBV19 and TRBJ1-6; D ambiguous. The length of the CDR3 is 14 residues. Trimming took off 8 bases at V and 8 bases at J, with 16 bases between the two ends. CDR1 is LNHDA, CDR2 SQIVND, per germline (reference sequence). CDR3 loop: CASRAENRDSPLHF. CDR3 DNA sequence: TGTGCCAGTCGAGCTGAGAATCGGGATTCACCCCTCCACTTT. The full variable domain, with the rest looked up from reference TRBV19 and TRBJ1-6, is DGGITQSPKYLFRKEGQNVTLSCEQNLNHDAMYWYRQDPGQGLRLIYYSQIVNDFQKGDIAEGYSVSREKKESFPLTVTSAQKNPTAFYLCASRAENRDSPLHFGNGTRLTVT.